These 31 T cell receptor beta chains were sequenced from one sample in a study of cytomegalovirus exposure and HLA in healthy donors. Only in-frame clones appear in the TCRdb table, and some are missing; sequencing was by immunoSEQ multiplex PCR. Of 120,000 to 150,000 clones listed, roughly 90% are singletons. Material: PBMCs. The receptors were gathered from a man between 18 and 29 years old in good health and CMV-seropositive.

This chain joins TRBV29-1 and TRBJ2-1; D is perhaps TRBD1 (6 bases). The CDR3 spans 18 residues. V was clipped by 5 bases and J by 0 bases, with 23 bases between them. CDR1 is SQVTM and CDR2 is ANQGSEA in the germline V gene. The CDR3 DNA is TGCAGCGTTAACCAGGGGATAAGCGCTGTAGGCTCCTACAATGAGCAGTTCTTC. The encoded protein is CSVNQGISAVGSYNEQFF.

V and J are TRBV9 and TRBJ2-1, with a tentative D call TRBD2 (6 bases). Per the germline V gene, CDR1 is SGDLS and CDR2 is YYNGEE. Trimming shortened V by 4 bases and J by 13 bases, and 27 bases separated the two germline ends. The CDR3 covers 16 residues. CDR3 nucleotide sequence: TGTGCCAGCAGCACAAGGAGGGACTCTTTAGAGGCCAGACAGTTCTTC. It codes for CASSTRRDSLEARQFF.

The chain employs TRBV5-6 and TRBJ2-1, with 7 bases lining up with TRBD1. Trimming took 1 base from V and 6 from J; bases not matched to a gene: 10. The CDR3 runs 16 residues. The germline CDR1 and CDR2 sequences are SGHDT and YYEEEE. The CDR3 sequence: CASSLRARAGGNEQFF. As DNA, the CDR3 is TGTGCCAGCAGCTTGAGGGCTCGGGCAGGGGGCAATGAGCAGTTCTTC. Together with reference TRBV5-6 and TRBJ2-1, the CDR3 gives the full variable domain: DAGVTQSPTHLIKTRGQQVTLRCSPKSGHDTVSWYQQALGQGPQFIFQYYEEEERQRGNFPDRFSGHQFPNYSSELNVNALLLGDSALYLCASSLRARAGGNEQFFGPGTRLTVL.

This clone showed up just once. This chain uses TRBV28 with TRBJ1-1; the D is unclear. Per the germline V gene, CDR1 is MDHEN and CDR2 is SYDVKM. The CDR3 is 14 residues long. V was trimmed by 6 bases and J by 4 bases, leaving 15 bases between them. CDR3 DNA: TGTGCCAGCAGCCGATTTATGAGGGTCACTGAAGCTTTCTTT. Its protein is CASSRFMRVTEAFF.

V usage is TRBV18 and J usage is TRBJ2-1, with a weak D call TRBD2 (6 bases). The CDR3 totals 14 residues. V lost 6 bases and J 1 base, leaving 10 bases between the germline ends. Per the germline V gene, CDR1 is KGHSH and CDR2 is LQKENI. The CDR3 sequence is CASSRDLSYNEQFF. The CDR3 DNA is TGTGCCAGCTCCCGGGACTTATCCTACAATGAGCAGTTCTTC. Full variable domain (remainder filled in from reference TRBV18 and TRBJ2-1): NAGVMQNPRHLVRRRGQEARLRCSPMKGHSHVYWYRQLPEEGLKFMVYLQKENIIDESGMPKERFSAEFPKEGPSILRIQQVVRGDSAAYFCASSRDLSYNEQFFGPGTRLTVL.

The V gene is TRBV6-1, the J gene TRBJ2-1, with TRBD2 matching 12 bases. CDR3 size: 15 residues. V shed 2 bases, J shed 4 bases, and the junction held 0 bases outside the gene matches. CDR1 is MNHNS and CDR2 is SASEGT in the germline V gene. CDR3 sequence: CASSELAGGYNEQFF. CDR3 in DNA: TGTGCCAGCAGTGAACTAGCGGGGGGGTACAATGAGCAGTTCTTC.

CDR3 in amino acids: CASSDVPGQGTPLHF. CDR3 nucleotide sequence: TGCGCCAGCAGCGACGTCCCGGGACAGGGAACACCCCTCCACTTT. The chain combines TRBV10-2 with TRBJ1-6; 9 bases fit TRBD1. Germline V gene sequence: CDR1 WSHSY, CDR2 SAAADI. The CDR3 loop spans 15 amino acids. The junction had 11 bases not matched to a gene; V was cut back by 6 bases and J by 11 bases.

This rearrangement joins TRBV7-2 to TRBJ1-1; D possibly corresponds to TRBD1 (6 bases). The CDR3 sequence is 13 residues long. V gave up 5 bases and J gave up 1 base, with 8 bases separating them. CDR1 and CDR2 from the germline V gene are SGHTA and FQGNSA. DNA for the CDR3: TGTGCCAGCAGCGTACAGGGGAACACTGAAGCTTTCTTT. It codes for CASSVQGNTEAFF.

The rearrangement links TRBV6-5 to TRBJ2-7, with D possibly being TRBD1 (6 bases). The V end lost 0 bases, the J end lost 4 bases, and 7 bases lay between the germline ends. The germline V gene encodes CDR1 MNHEY and CDR2 SVGAGI. This CDR3 comprises 13 residues. Here the CDR3 DNA reads TGTGCCAGCAGTTACTCGGGGGCTTACGAGCAGTACTTC. This translates into CASSYSGAYEQYF.

The V gene is TRBV5-1, the J gene TRBJ2-1, with 7 positions matching TRBD1. The CDR3 has 12 residues. The J segment lost 12 bases and the V segment lost 4 bases, leaving 7 bases of the junction unmatched. Looked up from germline, CDR1 is SGHRS and CDR2 is YFSETQ. The CDR3 here is CASSRDSLRQFF. DNA for the CDR3: TGCGCCAGCAGCCGGGACAGCTTAAGGCAGTTCTTC. The full variable domain, completed using reference TRBV5-1 and TRBJ2-1, is KAGVTQTPRYLIKTRGQQVTLSCSPISGHRSVSWYQQTPGQGLQFLFEYFSETQRNKGNFPGRFSGRQFSNSRSEMNVSTLELGDSALYLCASSRDSLRQFFGPGTRLTVL.

This chain uses TRBV4-1 with TRBJ1-2, with D possibly being TRBD1 (5 bases). This CDR3 contains 13 residues. Trimming stripped 0 bases from V and 7 bases from J, with 9 bases between. Germline CDR1 reads MGHRA; CDR2 reads YSYEKL. CDR3 residues: CASSQDMTVGYTF. The CDR3 DNA reads as TGCGCCAGCAGCCAAGATATGACAGTTGGCTACACCTTC.

The chain combines TRBV7-9 with TRBJ1-5, with D possibly TRBD1 on 6 matching bases. This CDR3 has 15 residues. Germline loops: CDR1 SEHNR, CDR2 FQNEAQ (reference sequence). V was cut by 0 bases and J by 3 bases, with 9 bases left in between. The CDR3 sequence: CASSLAGAYNQPQHF. CDR3 DNA: TGTGCCAGCAGCTTAGCGGGGGCCTACAATCAGCCCCAGCATTTT.

The genes are TRBV4-1 and TRBJ2-3, with a possible D match to TRBD2 (5 bases). Trimming took 6 bases from V and 3 from J, leaving 13 bases between them. The germline V gene encodes CDR1 MGHRA and CDR2 YSYEKL. The CDR3 loop spans 14 amino acids. The chain's CDR3 is CASSKIALTDTQYF. The CDR3 DNA is TGCGCCAGCAGTAAAATAGCGCTAACAGATACGCAGTATTTT.

The V gene is TRBV6-1, the J gene TRBJ1-5, with TRBD1 as a possible D gene (6 bases). V lost 7 bases, J lost 7 bases, and 14 bases lay in between. Germline CDR1 reads MNHNS; CDR2 reads SASEGT. This CDR3 is built from 13 residues. CDR3 in amino acids: CASIKQGQQPQHF. In DNA form, the CDR3 reads TGTGCCAGCATCAAGCAGGGACAACAGCCCCAGCATTTT.

The J gene is TRBJ1-5, the V gene TRBV6-6; TRBD1 agrees at 8 bases. Germline CDR1 is MNHNY and CDR2 is SVGAGI (reference sequence). V trimming: 0 bases; J trimming: 5 bases; junction bases outside the gene matches: 0. This CDR3 region has 14 residues. The CDR3 spells CASSYSTGDQPQHF. In DNA form, the CDR3 reads TGTGCCAGCAGTTACTCGACAGGGGATCAGCCCCAGCATTTT.

The rearrangement joins TRBV5-5 to TRBJ1-4; perhaps TRBD1 as D (5 bases). The CDR3 spans 15 residues. The V end was cut by 3 bases, the J end by 6 bases, with 15 bases between. CDR1 is SGHKS, CDR2 YYEKEE, per germline (reference sequence). The CDR3 nucleotides read TGTGCCAGCAGCTCTACCGGCAGGGTAGATGAAAAACTGTTTTTT. This sequence encodes CASSSTGRVDEKLFF.

Only one count was recorded for this clone. V is TRBV6-1 and J is TRBJ2-5; perhaps TRBD2 as D (6 bases). V was pared by 0 bases and J by 5 bases, with 13 bases between. The CDR3 runs to 15 residues. The V gene's germline CDR1 is MNHNS and CDR2 SASEGT. The CDR3 spells CASSEALAGSETQYF. DNA for the CDR3: TGTGCCAGCAGTGAAGCGCTTGCGGGAAGCGAGACCCAGTACTTC.

The chain uses TRBV9 and TRBJ2-1, with a weak D call TRBD1 (6 bases). Germline CDR1 SGDLS, CDR2 YYNGEE. V dropped 1 base and J dropped 3 bases, with 8 bases sitting between them. This CDR3 is built from 14 residues. The CDR3 loop is CASSVTGIYNEQFF. The CDR3, as DNA: TGTGCCAGCAGCGTAACAGGGATCTACAATGAGCAGTTCTTC. Filled out from reference TRBV9 and TRBJ2-1, the complete variable domain reads DSGVTQTPKHLITATGQRVTLRCSPRSGDLSVYWYQQSLDQGLQFLIQYYNGEERAKGNILERFSAQQFPDLHSELNLSSLELGDSALYFCASSVTGIYNEQFFGPGTRLTVL.

The chain has TRBV5-1 and TRBJ1-1; D perhaps matches TRBD1 (6 bases). Germline CDR1 SGHRS, CDR2 YFSETQ. The CDR3 contains 15 residues. The ends were cut back, 1 base at V and 1 base at J, with 11 bases in the middle. As DNA, the CDR3 is TGCGCCAGCAGCTTGAGACCACAGGGGAACACTGAAGCTTTCTTT. This encodes CASSLRPQGNTEAFF.

This clone showed up just once. The gene calls are TRBV6-5 and TRBJ1-1, with 9 bases aligning to TRBD1. Germline CDR1 and CDR2: MNHEY and SVGAGI. V shed 0 bases and J 5 bases; nucleotides not matched to a gene: 7. The CDR3 is 16 residues long. CDR3 in DNA: TGTGCCAGCAGTTACTCCTACGACAGGGGGAATACTGAAGCTTTCTTT. Amino acids: CASSYSYDRGNTEAFF.

The genes are TRBV15 and TRBJ2-7; D not resolved. Trimming stripped 5 bases from V and 4 bases from J, with 12 bases between. In germline, CDR1 is LNHNV, CDR2 YYDKDF (reference sequence). The CDR3 is 13 amino acids. Here the CDR3 reads CATSVLFLYEQYF. The CDR3 nucleotides read TGTGCCACCAGCGTTCTCTTTCTGTACGAGCAGTACTTC.

The V call is TRBV19, the J call TRBJ2-7, with 7 bases aligning to TRBD1. Losses at the gene ends were 3 bases for V and 3 bases for J; bases not matched to a gene: 5. Looked up from germline, CDR1 is LNHDA and CDR2 is SQIVND (reference sequence). This CDR3 has 14 residues. The CDR3 loop reads CASSIKGGNYEQYF. The CDR3 DNA reads TGTGCCAGTAGTATTAAAGGGGGCAACTACGAGCAGTACTTC. Combining the CDR3 with reference TRBV19 and TRBJ2-7 gives the whole variable domain DGGITQSPKYLFRKEGQNVTLSCEQNLNHDAMYWYRQDPGQGLRLIYYSQIVNDFQKGDIAEGYSVSREKKESFPLTVTSAQKNPTAFYLCASSIKGGNYEQYFGPGTRLTVT.

This chain uses TRBV11-2 with TRBJ1-2; 8 positions match TRBD1. The CDR3 loop spans 13 amino acids. V dropped 1 base and J dropped 12; count of bases not matched to a gene: 7. The germline CDR1 and CDR2 sequences are SGHAT and FQNNGV. The CDR3 coding sequence is TGTGCCAGCAGCTTAGGGACAGGGCCCTTTCACACCTTC. Its translation: CASSLGTGPFHTF.

This sequence joins TRBV5-1 and TRBJ2-5; TRBD1 aligns across 7 bases. V shed 1 base and J 4 bases; nucleotides not matched to a gene: 7. Germline values: CDR1 SGHRS, CDR2 YFSETQ. CDR3 length: 15 residues. The DNA of the CDR3 is TGCGCCAGCAGCTTGCGTTCAGGGGGATTAGAGACCCAGTACTTC. The encoded protein is CASSLRSGGLETQYF.

V and J are TRBV6-1 and TRBJ2-2, with TRBD2 matching over 7 bases. This CDR3 comprises 14 residues. V shed 4 bases and J 4 bases; nucleotides not matched to a gene: 3. Germline CDR1 is MNHNS and CDR2 is SASEGT. The CDR3 DNA reads as TGTGCCAGCAGTGCAAGGGAGGGCACCGGGGAGCTGTTTTTT. Protein: CASSAREGTGELFF.

The CDR3 sequence is CASSLDRVGGYTF. In DNA form, the CDR3 reads TGTGCCAGCAGCCTGGACAGGGTTGGTGGCTACACCTTC. The chain recombines TRBV6-5 with TRBJ1-2; 8 bases map to TRBD1. The CDR3 spans 13 residues. In germline, CDR1 is MNHEY, CDR2 SVGAGI. V was pared by 6 bases and J by 7 bases, with 7 bases of the junction left unmatched.

This rearrangement joins TRBV9 to TRBJ2-7; 8 bases fit TRBD2. Trimming cost V 4 bases and J 3 bases; bases outside gene matches: 12. The CDR3 totals 16 residues. Germline loops: CDR1 SGDLS, CDR2 YYNGEE. This CDR3 reads CASSIGGEREYYEQYF. In DNA, the CDR3 is TGTGCCAGCAGCATTGGGGGGGAGCGGGAGTACTACGAGCAGTACTTC.

This rearrangement joins TRBV19 to TRBJ1-5, with TRBD1 matching 11 bases. CDR1 is LNHDA and CDR2 is SQIVND in the germline V gene (reference sequence). With 4 bases clipped from V and 7 bases from J, the junction kept 6 bases outside the gene matches. The CDR3 extends over 15 amino acids. DNA for the CDR3: TGTGCCAGTAGTAGGGAGGGACAGGGGGACCAGCCCCAGCATTTT. Its protein is CASSREGQGDQPQHF.

This clone is large within its sample. CDR3 nucleotide sequence: TGTGCCAGCGGGCGGCGGGACTTAGATACGCAGTATTTT. Its translation is CASGRRDLDTQYF. The V gene is TRBV7-9, the J gene TRBJ2-3, with D possibly TRBD2 on 6 matching bases. In germline, CDR1 is SEHNR, CDR2 FQNEAQ (reference sequence). The ends were cut back, 8 bases at V and 5 bases at J, with 14 bases in the middle. The CDR3 has 13 amino acids.

The gene calls are TRBV7-9 and TRBJ2-1; possible D gene TRBD1, 5 bases. CDR1 is SEHNR, CDR2 FQNEAQ, per germline (reference sequence). The CDR3 runs 16 residues. V was cut by 4 bases and J by 0 bases, with 13 bases left in between. The CDR3 is CASSSDSASSYNEQFF. The DNA for the CDR3 is TGTGCCAGCAGCTCCGACAGCGCGAGCTCCTACAATGAGCAGTTCTTC.

J is TRBJ1-2 and V is TRBV29-1, with D maybe TRBD1 (5 bases). The germline V gene has CDR1 SQVTM and CDR2 ANQGSEA. V gave up 6 bases and J gave up 5 bases, with 10 bases separating them. The CDR3 has 11 amino acids. CDR3 sequence (DNA): TGCAGCGTCCCAGGGTTTTATGGCTACACCTTC. Translation: CSVPGFYGYTF.